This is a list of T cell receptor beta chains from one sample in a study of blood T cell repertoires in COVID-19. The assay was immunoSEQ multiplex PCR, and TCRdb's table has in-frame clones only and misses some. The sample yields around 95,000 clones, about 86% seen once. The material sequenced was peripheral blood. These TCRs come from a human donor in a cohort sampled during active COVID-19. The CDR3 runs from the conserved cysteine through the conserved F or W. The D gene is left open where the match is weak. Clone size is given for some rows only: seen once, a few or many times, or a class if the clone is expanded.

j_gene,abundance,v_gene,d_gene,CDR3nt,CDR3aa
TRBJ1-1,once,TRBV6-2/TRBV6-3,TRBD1,TGTGCCAGCAGTTACACAGGGGTAGGCATGGAAGCTTTCTTT,CASSYTGVGMEAFF
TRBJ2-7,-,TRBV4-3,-,TGCGCCAGCAGCCAAGAAAGGGGCGGGACTTACGAGCAGTACTTC,CASSQERGGTYEQYF
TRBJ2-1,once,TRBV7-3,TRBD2,TGTGCCAGCAGCTTTCTAGCGGGAGGGGGTGAGCAGTTCTTC,CASSFLAGGGEQFF
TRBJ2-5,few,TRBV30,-,TGTGCCTGGAGTCCTGGACTCTCTAGCATCCAAGAGACCCAGTACTTC,CAWSPGLSSIQETQYF
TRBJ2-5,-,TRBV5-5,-,TGTGCCAGCAGCTTGGCGGAGGCTCAGGCGACCCAGTACTTC,CASSLAEAQATQYF
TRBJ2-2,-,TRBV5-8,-,TGTGCCAGCAGCTCAGAGACAGCAAACGCGAACACCGGGGAGCTGTTTTTT,CASSSETANANTGELFF
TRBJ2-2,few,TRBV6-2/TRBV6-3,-,TGTGCCAGCAGTTACTCTGGAGAACCGGGGGAGCTGTTTTTT,CASSYSGEPGELFF
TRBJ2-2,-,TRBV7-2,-,TGTGCCAGCAGCTTAGCCCCCGGGGGCGGGGAGCTGTTTTTT,CASSLAPGGGELFF
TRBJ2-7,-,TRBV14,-,TGTGCCAGCAGCCAAGGTCTCTACGAGCAGTACTTC,CASSQGLYEQYF
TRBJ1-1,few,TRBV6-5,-,TGTGCCGTACAACCTCGGGGCACTGAAGCTTTCTTT,CAVQPRGTEAFF
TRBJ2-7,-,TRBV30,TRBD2,TGTGCCTGGAGTGTACCACCGGGAGGGCAGTACTTC,CAWSVPPGGQYF
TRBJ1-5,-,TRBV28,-,TGTGCCAGCAGTTTAATCGGGGTCGGAGGTCAGCCCCAGCATTTT,CASSLIGVGGQPQHF
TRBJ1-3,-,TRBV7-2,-,TGTGCCAGCAGCCCCCTGACTGTGACTGGAAACACCATATATTTT,CASSPLTVTGNTIYF
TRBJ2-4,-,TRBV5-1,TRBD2,TGCGCCAGCAGCTATGTAAGCGGGAGGGAAGACATTCAGTACTTC,CASSYVSGREDIQYF
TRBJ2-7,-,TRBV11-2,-,TGTGCCAGCAGCTTAGACAGGTCCTACGAGCAGTACTTC,CASSLDRSYEQYF
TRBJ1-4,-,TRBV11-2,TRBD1,TGTGCCAGCAGCTCCCCAGGGAGGACAGGGAACCCGGAACTGTTTTTT,CASSSPGRTGNPELFF
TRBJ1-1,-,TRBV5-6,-,TGTGCCAGCAGCTTGGGCAGGAACACTGAAGCTTTCTTT,CASSLGRNTEAFF
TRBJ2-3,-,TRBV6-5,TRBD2,TGTGCCAGCAGTTACGGGGGACTAGGTACAGATACGCAGTATTTT,CASSYGGLGTDTQYF
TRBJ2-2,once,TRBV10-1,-,TGCGCCAGCAGTGAGATGGGCCAGCTGAACACCGGGGAGCTGTTTTTT,CASSEMGQLNTGELFF
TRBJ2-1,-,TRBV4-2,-,TGTGCCAGCAGCCAAGAGGGAACCGGAGGGTACAATGAGCAGTTCTTC,CASSQEGTGGYNEQFF
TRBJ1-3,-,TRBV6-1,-,TGTGCCAGCAGTGAAGTGAGGGCGCCGGACACCATATATTTT,CASSEVRAPDTIYF
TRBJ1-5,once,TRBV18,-,TGTGCCAGCTCACCACCGTATGGGCAGGGAAATCAGCCCCAGCATTTT,CASSPPYGQGNQPQHF
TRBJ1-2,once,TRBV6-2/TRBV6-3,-,TGTGCCAGCAGTCAGCCCGGGTCTTTTTATGGCTACACCTTC,CASSQPGSFYGYTF
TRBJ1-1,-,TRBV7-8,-,TGTGCCAGCAGCTTAGACTGGGGGCAGGCAGCTTTCTTT,CASSLDWGQAAFF
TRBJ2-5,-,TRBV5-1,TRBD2,TGCGCCAGCAGCGAGTCGCCCCTAGCGGACCAAGAGACCCAGTACTTC,CASSESPLADQETQYF
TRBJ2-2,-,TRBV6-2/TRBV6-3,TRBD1,TGTGCCAGCAGTTTGGCAGGGGGCCTCGGGGAGCTGTTTTTT,CASSLAGGLGELFF
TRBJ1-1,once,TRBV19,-,TGTGCCAGTAGTCTAAGGGCGCCGGGGGGTGTATACACTGAAGCTTTCTTT,CASSLRAPGGVYTEAFF
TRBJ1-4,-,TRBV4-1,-,TGCGCCAGCAGCCAGGGGCGCCTCGCAACTAATGAAAAACTGTTTTTT,CASSQGRLATNEKLFF
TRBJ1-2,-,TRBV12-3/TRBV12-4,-,TGTGCCAGCAGTTTAGCGGAGTACAATGGCTACACCTTC,CASSLAEYNGYTF
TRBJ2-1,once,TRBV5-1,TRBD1,TGCGCCAGCAGCTTATATGACAGGGTGAAACTAAGCTCCTACAATGAGCAGTTCTTC,CASSLYDRVKLSSYNEQFF
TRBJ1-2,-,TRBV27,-,TGTGCCAGCAGTTTTGAGGGGGGGTATGGCTACACCTTC,CASSFEGGYGYTF
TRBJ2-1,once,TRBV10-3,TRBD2,TGTGCCATCAGTGAGCAGGGAACCAGCGGGGCCTACAATGAGCAGTTCTTC,CAISEQGTSGAYNEQFF
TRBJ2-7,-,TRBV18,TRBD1,TGTGCCAGCTCACCCGGGACAGGGTACTACGAGCAGTACTTC,CASSPGTGYYEQYF
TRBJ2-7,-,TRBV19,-,TGTGCCAGTAGTAAACGGACAGACTCAATTGAGCAGTACTTC,CASSKRTDSIEQYF
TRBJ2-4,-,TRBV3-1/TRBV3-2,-,TGTGCCAGCAGCCAGATGGGACTGAACCTTCTAGCCAAAAACATTCAGTACTTC,CASSQMGLNLLAKNIQYF
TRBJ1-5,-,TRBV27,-,TGTGCCAGCAGTTTATCGCCCCCCGACAGTGCTGATCAGCCCCAGCATTTT,CASSLSPPDSADQPQHF
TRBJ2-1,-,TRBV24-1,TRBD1,TGTGCCACCAGTGATTCCGGGACAGCTAACAATGAGCAGTTCTTC,CATSDSGTANNEQFF
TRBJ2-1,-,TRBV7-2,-,TGTGCCAGCACCTCCGGGACTTCTCCCGCTGAGCAGTTCTTC,CASTSGTSPAEQFF
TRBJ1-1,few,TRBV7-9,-,TGTGCCAGCAGCTTAGTTCGGTCGGGAGCTTTCTTT,CASSLVRSGAFF
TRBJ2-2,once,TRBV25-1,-,TGTGCCAGCAGTGATTGGGAAGGACTACCTAAGAACACCGGGGAGCTGTTTTTT,CASSDWEGLPKNTGELFF
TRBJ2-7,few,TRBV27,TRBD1,TGTGCCGTACAGGGGGGCTACGAGCAGTACTTC,CAVQGGYEQYF
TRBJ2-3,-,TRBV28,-,TGTGCCAGCAGTTCCGACGCGGGGATCTCTAGCACAGATACGCAGTATTTT,CASSSDAGISSTDTQYF
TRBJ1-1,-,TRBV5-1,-,TGCGCCAGCAGCTTGGGGACAGAGAACACTGAAGCTTTCTTT,CASSLGTENTEAFF
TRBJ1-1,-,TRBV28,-,TGTGCCAGCAACTTCCAAGGAGGGAACACTGAAGCTTTCTTT,CASNFQGGNTEAFF
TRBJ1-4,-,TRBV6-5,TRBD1,TGTGCCAGCAGTTACTCCCGGGACAGCCTAAATGAAAAACTGTTTTTT,CASSYSRDSLNEKLFF
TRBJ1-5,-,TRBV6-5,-,TGTGCCAGCAATACCTTCAGAAATAGCAATCAGCCCCAGCATTTT,CASNTFRNSNQPQHF
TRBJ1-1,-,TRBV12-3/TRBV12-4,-,TGTGCCAGCAGTTTTATTCAGGGCCGTGAAGCTTTCTTT,CASSFIQGREAFF
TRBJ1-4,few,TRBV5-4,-,TGTGCCAGCAGCTTTCAGGGAGGGGGGGAAAAACTGTTTTTT,CASSFQGGGEKLFF
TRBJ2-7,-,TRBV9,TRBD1,TGTGCCAGCAGCAACCGGGACAGGGGTTACGAGCAGTACTTC,CASSNRDRGYEQYF
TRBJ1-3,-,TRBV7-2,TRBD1,TGTGCCAGCAGCTCTCCGGGACAGGGGGCCCGAAACACCATATATTTT,CASSSPGQGARNTIYF
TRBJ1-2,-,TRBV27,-,TGTGCCAGCAGTTTGCGGCAAAACTATGGCTACACCTTC,CASSLRQNYGYTF
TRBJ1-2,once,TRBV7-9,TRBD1,TGTGCCAGCAGCGTAGACAGGGGTGCGGGCTATGGCTACACCTTC,CASSVDRGAGYGYTF
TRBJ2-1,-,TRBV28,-,TGTGCCGTTAGGGGTAGCAGTTACAATGAGCAGTTCTTC,CAVRGSSYNEQFF
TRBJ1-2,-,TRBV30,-,TGTGCCTGGAGTGAGACACGGGGTGGCTACACCTTC,CAWSETRGGYTF
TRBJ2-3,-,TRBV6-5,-,TGTGCCAGCATTGGATTGGAGCGATCAGATACGCAGTATTTT,CASIGLERSDTQYF
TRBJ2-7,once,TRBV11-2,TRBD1,TGTGCCAGCAGCTTAGGACAGGGGGGGTACGAGCAGTACTTC,CASSLGQGGYEQYF
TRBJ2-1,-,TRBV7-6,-,TGTGCCAGCAGCTGGGATGAGATCTCGGGGTCCAATGAGCAGTTCTTC,CASSWDEISGSNEQFF
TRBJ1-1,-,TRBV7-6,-,TGTGCCAGCAGCTCCAACCCCCACCGGGGGGGGACTGAAGCTTTCTTT,CASSSNPHRGGTEAFF